The 19 T cell receptor beta chains reported below all come from one sample, sequenced in a study of shared clonotypes between healthy human individuals. TCRdb keeps only in-frame clones here, not all; method: immunoSEQ multiplex PCR. The repertoire has roughly 480,000 clones, around 80% of them found once; the top ten carry about 12%. Material for sequencing was PBMCs. The receptors were gathered from a woman between 35 and 50 years old in good health. Some clones in this sample may be carry-over from other donors' samples.

The V and J genes are TRBV7-2 and TRBJ2-5; 10 bases agree with TRBD2. V was clipped by 5 bases and J by 0 bases; unmatched bases: 9. The CDR3 runs 17 residues. Germline-derived CDR1 and CDR2 are SGHTA and FQGNSA. CDR3 sequence: CASSRGASGSHQETQYF. In nucleotides, the CDR3 is TGTGCCAGCAGCCGGGGGGCTAGCGGGAGCCACCAAGAGACCCAGTACTTC.

The chain carries TRBV9 and TRBJ2-7; 8 bases agree with TRBD2. The CDR3 totals 15 residues. Germline CDR1 and CDR2: SGDLS and YYNGEE. J gave up 6 bases and V 0 bases, and 8 bases lay outside the gene matches. CDR3 DNA: TGTGCCAGCAGCGTAGGGGGCGGGAGGTCATCCGAGCAGTACTTC. Translation: CASSVGGGRSSEQYF.

The chain carries TRBV18 and TRBJ2-7; D might be TRBD1 or TRBD2, each matching 5 bases. The length of the CDR3 is 14 residues. Trimming took off 6 bases at V and 1 base at J, with 13 bases between the two ends. Germline V gene data show CDR1 as KGHSH and CDR2 as LQKENI. The CDR3 bases are TGTGCCAGCTCGCCGGGACGCACGTCCTACGAGCAGTACTTC. Its translation is CASSPGRTSYEQYF.

For this clone: This clone may be a read error of a much larger clone one base away. This chain connects TRBV25-1 to TRBJ1-5; no clear D. Germline-derived CDR1 and CDR2 are MGHDK and SYGVNS. The CDR3 totals 12 residues. Trimming stripped 2 bases from V and 4 bases from J, with 3 bases between. The DNA for the CDR3 is TGTGCCAGCAGTGAAGGAAATCAGCCCCAGCATTTT. It yields the protein CASSEGNQPQHF.

This clone was recorded a few times. The chain employs TRBV7-8 and TRBJ1-1; D possibly corresponds to TRBD1 (6 bases). This CDR3 has 15 amino acids. The V gene's germline CDR1 is SGHVS and CDR2 FQNEAQ. Trimming removed 8 bases at V and 6 bases at J, with 22 bases between. The CDR3 is CASRIAPYREAEAFF. The CDR3 DNA reads TGTGCCAGCCGAATAGCGCCGTACAGGGAGGCTGAAGCTTTCTTT.

The gene calls are TRBV7-2 and TRBJ2-5; D possibly corresponds to TRBD1 (6 bases). The germline V and J ends were trimmed by 2 bases and 5 bases, with 15 bases remaining between them. The CDR3 extends over 15 amino acids. The V gene's germline CDR1 is SGHTA and CDR2 FQGNSA. CDR3 sequence reads: CASSLYAQGYETQYF. Here the CDR3 DNA reads TGTGCCAGCAGCTTATATGCCCAGGGGTACGAGACCCAGTACTTC.

This clone was observed once. This chain joins TRBV27 and TRBJ2-2; TRBD2 aligns across 12 bases. The CDR3 has 15 residues. The V gene's germline CDR1 is MNHEY and CDR2 SMNVEV (reference sequence). Trimming cost V 4 bases and J 6 bases; bases outside gene matches: 3. The CDR3 is CASSSLAGGAGELFF. DNA for the CDR3: TGTGCCAGCAGTTCTCTAGCGGGAGGGGCCGGGGAGCTGTTTTTT.

The J gene is TRBJ2-5, the V gene TRBV27; D is uncertain. The tail of the sequence fits TRBJ2-7 better, so the J call may be wrong. CDR3 length: 12 residues. The germline CDR1 and CDR2 sequences are MNHEY and SMNVEV (reference sequence). As DNA, the CDR3 is TGTGCCAGCAGTAAACAATCCTACGAGCAGTACTTC. It yields the protein CASSKQSYEQYF.

The chain couples TRBV28 to TRBJ2-7; D could derive from TRBD1 or TRBD2 (5 bases each). This CDR3 has 15 amino acids. Between the trimmed V and J ends, which lost 5 bases and 2 bases, there was a span of 16 bases. Germline CDR1 and CDR2: MDHEN and SYDVKM. CDR3 loop: CASSPPRDGTYEQYF. As DNA, the CDR3 is TGTGCCAGCAGTCCCCCCCGGGACGGAACCTACGAGCAGTACTTC.

The chain joins TRBV5-1 to TRBJ2-7; perhaps D is TRBD1 or TRBD2 (5 bases each). The V gene lost 0 bases and the J gene lost 3 bases, with 13 bases spanning the gap. The germline gives CDR1 SGHRS, CDR2 YFSETQ. This CDR3 has 15 amino acids. The CDR3 is CASSLDSGGIYEQYF. The CDR3 nucleotides read TGCGCCAGCAGCTTGGATTCTGGGGGTATCTACGAGCAGTACTTC.

The V call is TRBV11-2, the J call TRBJ2-1, with TRBD1 matching 8 bases. Trimming removed 5 bases from V and 9 bases from J; junction bases left unmatched: 18. The CDR3 length is 17 residues. Germline V gene data show CDR1 as SGHAT and CDR2 as FQNNGV. The CDR3 nucleotides read TGTGCCAGCAGCCCCGGACAGGGCGAAGGTCAAAGGGTTGAGCAGTTCTTC. This translates into CASSPGQGEGQRVEQFF.

The V gene is TRBV2, the J gene TRBJ1-6; unclear D gene. CDR1 SNHLY and CDR2 FYNNEI come from the germline V gene. This CDR3 is 12 amino acids long. Trimming cost V 1 base and J 13 bases, with 8 bases left between them. The CDR3 protein is CASSEGSRPLHF. The CDR3 bases are TGTGCCAGCAGTGAAGGGTCTCGGCCCCTCCACTTT.

V and J are TRBV4-2 and TRBJ2-1; weak D call: TRBD2 (6 bases). From germline, CDR1 is LGHNA and CDR2 YNFKEQ. Trimming cost V 1 base and J 9 bases, with 16 bases left between them. The CDR3 runs 15 residues. The DNA of the CDR3 is TGTGCCAGCAGCCAAGGAGGTCGGGAGAGGGGTGAGCAGTTCTTC. It codes for CASSQGGRERGEQFF.

For the CDR3, the DNA is TGTGCCTGGTCCCAGGGGGTGGCAGATACGCAGTATTTT. Translation: CAWSQGVADTQYF. J is TRBJ2-3 and V is TRBV30, with 7 bases aligning to TRBD1. In germline, CDR1 is GTSNPN, CDR2 SVGIG (reference sequence). After removal of 5 bases from V and 4 bases from J, the junction contained 6 bases not matched to a gene. CDR3 length equals 13 residues.

As to this clone: The junction shows a germline mismatch at one end, possibly a read error. This chain joins TRBV7-7 and TRBJ2-5; TRBD2 agrees at 14 bases. This CDR3 spans 16 amino acids. CDR1 is SSHAT and CDR2 is FNYEAQ in the germline V gene (reference sequence). The CDR3 spells CASSMRLAGGKETQYF. The DNA of the CDR3 is TGTGCTAGCAGCATGAGACTAGCGGGAGGGAAAGAGACCCAGTACTTC.

This chain links TRBV2 with TRBJ2-2; D unresolved. V lost 2 bases and J lost 7, with 8 bases in between. This CDR3 contains 13 residues. Germline lookup yields CDR1 SNHLY and CDR2 FYNNEI. The CDR3 nucleotides read TGTGCCAGCAGTGAACAGGCCGTCGGGGAGCTGTTTTTT. Its translation: CASSEQAVGELFF. The variable domain in full, completed from reference TRBV2 and TRBJ2-2, reads EPEVTQTPSHQVTQMGQEVILRCVPISNHLYFYWYRQILGQKVEFLVSFYNNEISEKSEIFDDQFSVERPDGSNFTLKIRSTKLEDSAMYFCASSEQAVGELFFGEGSRLTVL.

The gene calls are TRBV5-1 and TRBJ1-4; D not certain. The V and J ends lost 0 bases and 6 bases respectively, with 12 bases between them. The CDR3 sequence is 15 residues long. Germline CDR1 SGHRS, CDR2 YFSETQ. This CDR3 reads CASSLDGSFDEKLFF. The CDR3 DNA follows: TGCGCCAGCAGCTTGGATGGATCCTTCGATGAAAAACTGTTTTTT.

This chain uses TRBV5-8 with TRBJ1-5; perhaps TRBD1 as D (6 bases). The V and J ends lost 5 bases and 4 bases respectively, with 13 bases between them. Germline V gene lookup returns CDR1 SGHTS and CDR2 YDEGEE. The CDR3 has 14 amino acids. The CDR3 is CASSLNRENQPQHF. The CDR3 DNA reads TGTGCCAGCAGTCTCAACAGGGAAAATCAGCCCCAGCATTTT.

This chain connects TRBV7-9 to TRBJ2-3; D may be TRBD1 (6 bases). The germline V and J ends were trimmed by 5 bases and 5 bases, with 11 bases remaining between them. The CDR3 has 13 amino acids. Germline assignment: CDR1 SEHNR and CDR2 FQNEAQ (reference sequence). The DNA of the CDR3 is TGTGCCAGCAGCAGGGGGAGCGAAGATACGCAGTATTTT. This sequence encodes CASSRGSEDTQYF.